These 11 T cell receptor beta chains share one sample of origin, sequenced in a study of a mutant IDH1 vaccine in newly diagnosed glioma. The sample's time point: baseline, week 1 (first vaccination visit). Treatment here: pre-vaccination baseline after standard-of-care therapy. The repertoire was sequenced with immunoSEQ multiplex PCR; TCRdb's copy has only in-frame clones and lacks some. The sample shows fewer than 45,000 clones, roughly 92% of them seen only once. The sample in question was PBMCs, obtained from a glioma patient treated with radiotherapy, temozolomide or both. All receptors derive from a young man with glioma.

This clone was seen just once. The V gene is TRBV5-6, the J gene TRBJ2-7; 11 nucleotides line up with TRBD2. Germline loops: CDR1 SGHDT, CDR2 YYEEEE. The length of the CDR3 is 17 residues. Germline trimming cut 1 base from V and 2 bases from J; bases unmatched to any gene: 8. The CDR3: CASSLKRGLAAPYEQYF. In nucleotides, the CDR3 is TGTGCCAGCAGCTTGAAAAGGGGACTAGCGGCTCCCTACGAGCAGTACTTC.

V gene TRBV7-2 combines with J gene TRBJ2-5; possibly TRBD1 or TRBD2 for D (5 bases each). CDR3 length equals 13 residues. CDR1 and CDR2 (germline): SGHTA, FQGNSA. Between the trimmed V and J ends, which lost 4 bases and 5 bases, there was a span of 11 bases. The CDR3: CASSSVRDETQYF. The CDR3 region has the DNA TGTGCCAGCAGCTCGGTTAGGGACGAGACCCAGTACTTC.

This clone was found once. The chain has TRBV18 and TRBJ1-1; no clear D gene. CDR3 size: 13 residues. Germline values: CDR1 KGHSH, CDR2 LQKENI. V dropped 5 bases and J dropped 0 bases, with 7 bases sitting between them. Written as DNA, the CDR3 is TGTGCCAGCTCAGAGGCATTGAACACTGAAGCTTTCTTT. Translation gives CASSEALNTEAFF.

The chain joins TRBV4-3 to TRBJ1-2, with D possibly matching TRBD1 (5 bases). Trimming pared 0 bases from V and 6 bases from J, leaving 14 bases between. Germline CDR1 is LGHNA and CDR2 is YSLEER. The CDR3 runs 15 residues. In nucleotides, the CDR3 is TGCGCCAGCAGCCAAGATGGGGCTGAGGGGAATGGCTACACCTTC. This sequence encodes CASSQDGAEGNGYTF.

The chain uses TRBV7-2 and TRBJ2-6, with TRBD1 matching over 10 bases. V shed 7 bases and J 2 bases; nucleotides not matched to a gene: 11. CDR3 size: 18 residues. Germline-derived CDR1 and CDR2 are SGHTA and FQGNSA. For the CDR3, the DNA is TGTGCCAGCACCAACCTAGGCGGGACAGGGGCTGGGGCCAACGTCCTGACTTTC. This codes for CASTNLGGTGAGANVLTF.

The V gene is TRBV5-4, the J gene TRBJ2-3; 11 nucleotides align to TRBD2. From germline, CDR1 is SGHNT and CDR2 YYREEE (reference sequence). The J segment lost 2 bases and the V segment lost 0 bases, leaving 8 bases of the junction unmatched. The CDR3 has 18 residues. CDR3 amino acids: CASSLGPAGLADTDTQYF. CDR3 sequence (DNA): TGTGCCAGCAGCTTGGGGCCTGCGGGACTAGCGGACACAGATACGCAGTATTTT.

The CDR3 nucleotides are TGCGCCAGCAGCCAAGACCATGGATCGAACACTGAAGCTTTCTTT. This codes for CASSQDHGSNTEAFF. The V gene is TRBV4-3, the J gene TRBJ1-1; unclear D gene. Germline V CDR1 and CDR2: LGHNA, YSLEER. V was cut by 0 bases and J by 1 base, with 9 bases left in between. CDR3 size: 15 residues.

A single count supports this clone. CDR3 protein: CASSQDREGLYEQYF. In nucleotides, the CDR3 is TGTGCCAGCAGCCAAGACCGGGAGGGCCTCTACGAGCAGTACTTC. This chain joins TRBV14 and TRBJ2-7, with TRBD2 matching over 8 bases. Per germline, CDR1 SGHDN and CDR2 FVKESK. The J segment lost 3 bases and the V segment lost 0 bases, leaving 4 bases of the junction unmatched. This CDR3 region has 15 residues.

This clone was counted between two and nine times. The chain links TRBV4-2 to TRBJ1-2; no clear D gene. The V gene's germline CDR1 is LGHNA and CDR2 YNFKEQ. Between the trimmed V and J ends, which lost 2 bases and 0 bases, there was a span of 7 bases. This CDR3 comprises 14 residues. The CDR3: CASSQIQANYGYTF. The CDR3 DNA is TGTGCCAGCAGCCAAATACAAGCTAACTATGGCTACACCTTC.

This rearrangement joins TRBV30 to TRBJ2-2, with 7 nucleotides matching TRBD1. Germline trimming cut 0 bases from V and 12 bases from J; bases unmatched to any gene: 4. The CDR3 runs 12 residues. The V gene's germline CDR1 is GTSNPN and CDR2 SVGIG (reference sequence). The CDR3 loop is CAWSVLGQQLFF. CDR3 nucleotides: TGTGCCTGGAGTGTACTGGGACAGCAGCTGTTTTTT.

CDR3 bases: TGCGCCAGCAGCCAGGCCCAGACAGGCCTTAATGAAAAACTGTTTTTT. Its translation is CASSQAQTGLNEKLFF. This chain links TRBV4-1 with TRBJ1-4; the D gene is possibly TRBD1 (6 bases). CDR3 length: 16 residues. Trimming stripped 3 bases from V and 4 bases from J, with 15 bases between. Per germline, CDR1 MGHRA and CDR2 YSYEKL.